Detailed here is one TCR beta chain. The record originates from a study of blood T cell repertoires in COVID-19. Background on the study: The analysed material was cDNA or gDNA that came from T cells, B-cell-depleted T cells, or PBMCs.

Germline V lookup: CDR1 MDHEN, CDR2 SYDVKM. The CDR3 runs to 12 residues. V lost 4 bases and J 5 bases, leaving 8 bases between the germline ends. The repertoire was sequenced with immunoSEQ multiplex PCR; TCRdb's copy has only in-frame clones and lacks some. The sample records about 170,000 clones, approximately 84% being singletons. The chain recombines TRBV28 with TRBJ1-1; no firm D call. This sequence was found in a woman aged 50 to 60 who had recovered from COVID-19. The sample was PBMCs or T cells enriched from blood (not recorded which). As DNA, the CDR3 is TGTGCCAGCAGTTATTCGGGGACTGAAGCTTTCTTT. It translates to CASSYSGTEAFF.